This T cell receptor (beta chain) originates from a study of regulatory T cells in long-lasting Graves disease. About the study: Prior antithyroid drug treatment in newly diagnosed Graves' patients lasted under 3 months. Study outcomes and limitations: Preferential use of TRBV28, TRBJ1-2 and TRBJ2-5 was seen in persistent disease.

Construction of TCR beta libraries relied on iRepertoire HTBI primers and on Arm-PCR targeting CDR3 regions. TCRdb fed the multiplex PCR reads into MiXCR, producing one record per CDR3 protein. This table has about 310,000 distinct CDR3 sequences, 18% appearing once. Comments on this clonotype: Its antigen is not identified.

Time point reported: newly diagnosed GD, antithyroid drugs for less than 3 months. Construction of the TCR library relied on RNA isolated from PBMCs. The CDR3 length is 13 residues. Trimming at V came to 6 bases and at J to 2 bases, leaving 1 base not matched to a gene. CDR1 and CDR2 (germline): GTSNPN, SVGIG (reference sequence). The input for sequencing was peripheral blood mononuclear cells (PBMCs), taken at new diagnosis, from a patient treated with antithyroid drugs. This TCR came from a female donor with Graves disease. V is TRBV30 and J is TRBJ2-5; TRBD2 agrees at 12 bases. The CDR3 is CACGTSGQETQYF. As DNA, the CDR3 is TGTGCCTGTGGGACTAGCGGGCAAGAGACCCAGTACTTC.